This TCR beta chain originates from a study of shared clonotypes between healthy human individuals. Whole-study findings and limits: Shared across a handful of donors were 4% to 5% of the naive CD4 clonotypes.

Researchers ran the assay at a deep level. Data came from immunoSEQ multiplex PCR; TCRdb stores just in-frame clones and leaves some out. The data hold approximately 1.5 million clones, with 95% to 99% observed a single time. From germline, CDR1 is LGHNA and CDR2 YSLEER. This CDR3 is built from 15 residues. V was clipped by 1 base and J by 3 bases, with 12 bases between them. This clone has a single count. Antigen specificity is unknown. The chain joins TRBV4-3 to TRBJ1-1; D possibly corresponds to TRBD1 (6 bases). Specimen: naive CD4+ T cells sorted from blood. Described subset: CD45RA+ positively selected. The receptor was derived from a man aged 25-40 years in good health. The CDR3 reads CASSQGRGRDTEAFF. DNA for the CDR3: TGCGCCAGCAGCCAAGGCAGGGGCCGGGACACTGAAGCTTTCTTT.